The 14 T cell receptor beta chains in this list originate from one sample, sequenced in a study of blood T cell repertoires in COVID-19. Here immunoSEQ multiplex PCR was the method, and the copy in TCRdb shows in-frame clones only, minus some. The data hold 150,000 or so clones, with more than 75% observed a single time. The sample was PBMCs or T cells enriched from blood (not recorded which). The source of these receptors is a woman between 50 and 59 years old who had recovered from COVID-19.

This chain links TRBV9 with TRBJ1-3; D is possibly TRBD1 (5 bases). V lost 4 bases and J lost 0, with 14 bases in between. The germline CDR1 and CDR2 sequences are SGDLS and YYNGEE. The CDR3 runs 16 residues. CDR3 in amino acids: CASSLVRGTSGNTIYF. CDR3 nucleotides: TGTGCCAGCAGCCTAGTTAGGGGTACCTCTGGAAACACCATATATTTT.

The genes are TRBV10-3 and TRBJ2-7; 7 bases fit TRBD1. The V and J ends lost 4 bases and 1 base, in that order; junction bases with no gene match: 10. The CDR3 has 16 amino acids. CDR1 and CDR2 from the germline V gene are ENHRY and SYGVKD. CDR3 loop: CAISGQGQLSSYEQYF. DNA for the CDR3: TGTGCCATCAGTGGCCAGGGACAGCTTTCTTCCTACGAGCAGTACTTC.

The chain combines TRBV14 with TRBJ2-1; 12 bases are shared with TRBD2. V was clipped by 6 bases and J by 8 bases; unmatched bases: 11. This CDR3 contains 16 residues. Germline V gene data show CDR1 as SGHDN and CDR2 as FVKESK. The CDR3 DNA sequence: TGTGCCAGCAGTCAGATGACTAGCGGGGGTGTCGATGAGCAGTTCTTC. Translation gives CASSQMTSGGVDEQFF.

J is TRBJ1-5 and V is TRBV12-5; D is perhaps TRBD1 (6 bases). The CDR3 totals 16 residues. CDR1 is LGHNT, CDR2 FRNRAP, per germline. Trimming took off 0 bases at V and 4 bases at J, with 13 bases between the two ends. CDR3 in amino acids: CASGLVDSTGNQPQHF. The CDR3 coding sequence is TGTGCTAGTGGTTTGGTAGATTCGACAGGAAATCAGCCCCAGCATTTT.

This clone was observed a few times. V usage is TRBV5-1 and J usage is TRBJ2-5, with TRBD1 matching over 7 bases. The CDR3 runs 13 residues. The trim removed 6 bases at V and 2 bases at J, leaving 4 bases unmatched. Germline CDR1 is SGHRS and CDR2 is YFSETQ. The CDR3 DNA reads as TGCGCCAGCACCCCAGGGGGTCAAGAGACCCAGTACTTC. Protein sequence: CASTPGGQETQYF.

This chain uses TRBV5-1 with TRBJ1-1; TRBD1 is a possible D gene (5 bases). Germline V gene sequence: CDR1 SGHRS, CDR2 YFSETQ. V gave up 0 bases and J gave up 0 bases, with 9 bases separating them. The CDR3 has 15 residues. The CDR3: CASSLVGGMNTEAFF. The CDR3 DNA follows: TGCGCCAGCAGCTTGGTCGGGGGGATGAACACTGAAGCTTTCTTT.

This sequence joins TRBV3-1 (or the pseudogene TRBV3-2) and TRBJ2-1, with D maybe TRBD1 (6 bases). The CDR3 length is 12 residues. Looked up from germline, CDR1 is LGHDT and CDR2 is YNNKEL (reference sequence). Trimming shortened V by 4 bases and J by 7 bases, and 8 bases separated the two germline ends. CDR3 sequence: CASSRGGNEQFF. For the CDR3, the DNA is TGTGCCAGCAGCCGAGGGGGTAATGAGCAGTTCTTC.

The gene calls are TRBV19 and TRBJ1-2; D uncertain. CDR1 LNHDA and CDR2 SQIVND come from the germline V gene (reference sequence). The CDR3 contains 12 residues. Trimming removed 0 bases at V and 7 bases at J, with 6 bases between. CDR3 in DNA: TGTGCCAGTAGTATAGACCCCGGTGGCTACACCTTC. Its protein is CASSIDPGGYTF.

This clone was detected a few times. V usage is TRBV6-2 or TRBV6-3 and J usage is TRBJ1-1; 9 nucleotides align to TRBD1. Losses at the gene ends were 5 bases for V and 3 bases for J; bases not matched to a gene: 13. CDR3 size: 17 residues. Looked up from germline, CDR1 is MNHEY and CDR2 is SVGEGT. CDR3 amino acids: CASSPQDRGTLHTEAFF. CDR3 DNA sequence: TGTGCCAGCAGTCCCCAAGACAGGGGGACGCTGCACACTGAAGCTTTCTTT.

The chain uses TRBV11-2 and TRBJ2-1, with D tentatively TRBD2 (5 bases). Between the trimmed V and J ends, which lost 5 bases and 5 bases, there was a span of 13 bases. This CDR3 contains 14 residues. Germline V CDR1 and CDR2: SGHAT, FQNNGV. This chain's CDR3 is CASSLNRRDNEQFF. Here the CDR3 DNA reads TGTGCCAGCAGCCTGAATCGGCGGGACAATGAGCAGTTCTTC.

The rearrangement uses TRBV7-8 and TRBJ1-3, with TRBD1 matching over 8 bases. Germline V lookup: CDR1 SGHVS, CDR2 FQNEAQ. CDR3 length equals 13 residues. V shed 6 bases, J shed 3 bases, and the junction held 1 base outside the gene matches. CDR3 protein: CASRDRGGNTIYF. Here the CDR3 DNA reads TGTGCCAGCAGAGACAGGGGTGGAAACACCATATATTTT.

This clone showed up just once. The chain couples TRBV6-2 or TRBV6-3 to TRBJ1-2; 8 bases are a match to TRBD1. V was clipped by 2 bases and J by 7 bases; unmatched bases: 12. The CDR3 sequence is 16 residues long. CDR1 is MNHEY, CDR2 SVGEGT, per germline. CDR3: CASSYHGQGMVAGYTF. In nucleotides, the CDR3 is TGTGCCAGCAGTTACCACGGACAGGGAATGGTAGCTGGCTACACCTTC.

This chain links TRBV7-9 with TRBJ1-1; 7 bases line up with TRBD1. With V trimmed by 1 base and J by 6 bases, 2 bases remained unmatched. CDR3 length equals 13 residues. In germline, CDR1 is SEHNR, CDR2 FQNEAQ (reference sequence). As DNA, the CDR3 is TGTGCCAGCAGCTTAGGAGGGACAGCTGAAGCTTTCTTT. Amino acid sequence: CASSLGGTAEAFF.

The chain couples TRBV7-3 to TRBJ2-3; 9 bases are a match to TRBD1. CDR1 is SGHTA and CDR2 is FQGTGA in the germline V gene. The V gene end was trimmed by 4 bases and the J gene end by 6 bases; junction bases not matched to a gene: 2. The CDR3 is 13 amino acids. CDR3 protein: CASSWDRADTQYF. CDR3 nucleotide sequence: TGTGCCAGCAGCTGGGACAGGGCGGATACGCAGTATTTT.